This TCR beta chain was documented in a study of CD8 T cells in ankylosing spondylitis. Study conclusions and caveats: A motif in TCR beta, a set of eight highly homologous variants, appeared characteristic of ankylosing spondylitis blood. Clones linked to disease were reported to show significant enrichment in matched ankylosing spondylitis synovial fluid. Relatively rare in peripheral blood, disease-linked clones were also CD8+.

Quantitative 5'-RACE with molecular barcodes was used to make the TCR beta libraries. TCRdb analysed the 5' RACE reads with MiXCR anew, one entry per CDR3 protein. The repertoire holds around 770,000 distinct CDR3 sequences, with about an eighth as singletons. The CDR3 contains 12 residues. Germline V lookup: CDR1 SGHRS, CDR2 YFSETQ. V was trimmed by 4 bases and J by 13 bases, leaving 14 bases between them. In its sample, this clonotype was seen once. Its antigen is still unknown. The J gene is TRBJ2-2, the V gene TRBV5-1, with D possibly being TRBD1 or TRBD2 (5 bases each). The clonotype comes from a male donor with ankylosing spondylitis. Sequencing input: blood, either unsorted or a sorted T cell fraction (not recorded which). CDR3 DNA: TGCGCCAGCAGCCCCGGGACGCCTTCGCTGTTTTTT. It encodes CASSPGTPSLFF. The full variable domain, in which reference TRBV5-1 and TRBJ2-2 provide the parts outside the CDR3, is KAGVTQTPRYLIKTRGQQVTLSCSPISGHRSVSWYQQTPGQGLQFLFEYFSETQRNKGNFPGRFSGRQFSNSRSEMNVSTLELGDSALYLCASSPGTPSLFFGEGSRLTVL.